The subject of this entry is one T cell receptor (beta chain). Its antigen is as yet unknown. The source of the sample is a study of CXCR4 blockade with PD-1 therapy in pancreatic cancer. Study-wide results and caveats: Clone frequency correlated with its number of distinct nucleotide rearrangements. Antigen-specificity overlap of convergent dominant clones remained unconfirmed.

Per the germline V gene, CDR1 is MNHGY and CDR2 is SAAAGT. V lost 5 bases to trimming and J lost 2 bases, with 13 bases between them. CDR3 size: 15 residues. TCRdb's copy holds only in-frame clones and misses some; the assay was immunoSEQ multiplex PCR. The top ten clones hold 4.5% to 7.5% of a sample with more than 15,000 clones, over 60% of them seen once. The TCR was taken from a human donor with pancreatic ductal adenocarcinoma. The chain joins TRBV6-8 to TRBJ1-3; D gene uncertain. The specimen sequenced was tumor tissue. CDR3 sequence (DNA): TGTGCCAGCAGTATCAGCGGGTTAGCTGGAAACACCATATATTTT. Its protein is CASSISGLAGNTIYF.